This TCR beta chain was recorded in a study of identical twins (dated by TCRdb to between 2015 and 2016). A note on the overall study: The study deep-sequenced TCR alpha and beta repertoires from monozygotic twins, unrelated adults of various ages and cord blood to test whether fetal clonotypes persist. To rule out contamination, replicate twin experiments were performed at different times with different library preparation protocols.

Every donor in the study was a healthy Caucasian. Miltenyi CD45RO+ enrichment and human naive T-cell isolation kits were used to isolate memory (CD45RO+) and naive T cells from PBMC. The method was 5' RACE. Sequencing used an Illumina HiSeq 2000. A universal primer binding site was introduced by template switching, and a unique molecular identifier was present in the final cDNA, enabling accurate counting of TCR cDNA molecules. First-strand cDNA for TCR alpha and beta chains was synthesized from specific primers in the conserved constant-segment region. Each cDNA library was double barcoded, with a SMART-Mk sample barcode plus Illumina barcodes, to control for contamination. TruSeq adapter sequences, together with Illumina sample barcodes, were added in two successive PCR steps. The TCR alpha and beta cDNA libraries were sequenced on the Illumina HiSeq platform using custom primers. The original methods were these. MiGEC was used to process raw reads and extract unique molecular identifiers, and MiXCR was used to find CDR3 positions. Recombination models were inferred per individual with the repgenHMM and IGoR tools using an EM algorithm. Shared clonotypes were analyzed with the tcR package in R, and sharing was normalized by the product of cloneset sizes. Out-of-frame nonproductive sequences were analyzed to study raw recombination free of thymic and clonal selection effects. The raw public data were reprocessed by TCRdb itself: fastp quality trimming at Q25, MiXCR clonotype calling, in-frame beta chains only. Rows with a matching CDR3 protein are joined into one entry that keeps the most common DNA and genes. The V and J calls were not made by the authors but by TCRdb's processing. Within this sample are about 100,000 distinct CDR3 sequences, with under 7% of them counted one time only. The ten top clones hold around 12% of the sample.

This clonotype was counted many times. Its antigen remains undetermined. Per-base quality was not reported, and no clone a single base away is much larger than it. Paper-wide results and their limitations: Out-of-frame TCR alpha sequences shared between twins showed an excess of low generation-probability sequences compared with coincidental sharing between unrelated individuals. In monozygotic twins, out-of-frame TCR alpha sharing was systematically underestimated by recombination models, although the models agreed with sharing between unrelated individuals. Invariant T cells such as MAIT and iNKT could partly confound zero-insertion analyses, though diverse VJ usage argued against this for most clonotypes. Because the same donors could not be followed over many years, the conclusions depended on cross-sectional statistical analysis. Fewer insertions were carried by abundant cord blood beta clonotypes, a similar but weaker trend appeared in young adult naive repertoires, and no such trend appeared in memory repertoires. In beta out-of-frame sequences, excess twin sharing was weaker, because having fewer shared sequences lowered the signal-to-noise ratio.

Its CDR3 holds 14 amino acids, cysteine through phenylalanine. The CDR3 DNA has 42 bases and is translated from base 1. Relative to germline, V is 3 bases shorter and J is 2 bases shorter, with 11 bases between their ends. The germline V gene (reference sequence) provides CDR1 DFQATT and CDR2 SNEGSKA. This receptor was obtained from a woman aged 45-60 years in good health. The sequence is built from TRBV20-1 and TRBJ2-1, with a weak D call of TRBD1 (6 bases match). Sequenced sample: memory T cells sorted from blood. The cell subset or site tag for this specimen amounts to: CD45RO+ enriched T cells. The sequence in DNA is TGCAGTGCTAGTCGTAACAGGGCCTACAATGAGCAGTTCTTC. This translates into CSASRNRAYNEQFF.